Below, one TCR beta chain is given with its context. Its antigen is as yet unknown. The V gene end was trimmed by 6 bases and the J gene end by 6 bases; junction bases not matched to a gene: 8. The CDR3 is 15 residues long. Per the germline V gene, CDR1 is MDHEN and CDR2 is SYDVKM. The data derive from a study of shared clonotypes between healthy human individuals. Sequencing was at deep level. Repertoires were generated with immunoSEQ multiplex PCR, while TCRdb's copy carries only in-frame clones and drops some. This table has roughly 2 million clones, 90% to 96% appearing once. Study-wide points: It was anticipated that sequencing depth would influence how many clonotypes donors shared. Tissue TCR repertoires likely differ from these blood-only repertoires. Shared clonotypes across all four donors exceeded non-shared ones in generation probability.

The V and J genes are TRBV28 and TRBJ1-6; 7 nucleotides line up with TRBD1. This TCR was sampled from a man younger than 35 in good health. The sequencing input was naive CD4+ T cells sorted from blood. Documented subset: CD45RA+ positively selected. The CDR3 DNA is TGTGCCAGCAGCTATACGGGACAGAGTAATTCACCCCTCCACTTT. As protein: CASSYTGQSNSPLHF.